The clone carrying this T cell receptor beta chain has more than one count but fewer than ten. Its antigen remains unidentified. The sample originates from a study of T cell repertoires in cytomegalovirus infection. Overall study context: Both CMV infection and a matching HLA type were indicated by public TCR beta signatures. The study's findings and limits: It was HLA-C-restricted CMV-specific TCR beta clonotypes that dominated the response ex vivo.

Via MiXCR, TCRdb re-called the reads, giving one row per CDR3 protein. In the table there are around 71,000 distinct CDR3 sequences, 20% of which are singletons. This CDR3 contains 13 residues. CDR1 and CDR2 from the germline V gene are SGHVS and FQNEAQ. V dropped 1 base and J dropped 5 bases, with 7 bases sitting between them. The sample in question was CD8+ T cells from cultured PBMCs, obtained from culture after CMV antigen stimulation. The V and J genes are TRBV7-8 and TRBJ2-3; D gene unclear. The TCR sequence derives from a human donor in good health (CMV status not recorded). Some clones in this sample may be carry-over from other donors' samples. The CDR3 loop reads CASSLVPKDTQYF. In DNA, the CDR3 is TGTGCCAGCAGCTTAGTCCCCAAAGATACGCAGTATTTT.